This TCR beta chain was recorded in a study of T cell responses to AZD1222 COVID-19 vaccine. This clone was found once. Produced via immunoSEQ multiplex PCR; TCRdb's table is partial and in-frame only. The table lists 150,000 to 180,000 clones, roughly nine tenths of them singletons, with under 20% in the top ten. The sequence was collected from an adult in good health. Source: peripheral blood, taken on day 0 of AZD1222 vaccination.

The CDR3 reads CASSKKRQAYEQYF. The CDR3 nucleotides read TGTGCCAGCAGCAAAAAGAGACAGGCCTACGAGCAGTACTTC. J is TRBJ2-7 and V is TRBV21-1; whether TRBD1, the table's D call, matches the DNA was not checked. TRBV21-1 is annotated as a pseudogene. This CDR3 has 14 amino acids.